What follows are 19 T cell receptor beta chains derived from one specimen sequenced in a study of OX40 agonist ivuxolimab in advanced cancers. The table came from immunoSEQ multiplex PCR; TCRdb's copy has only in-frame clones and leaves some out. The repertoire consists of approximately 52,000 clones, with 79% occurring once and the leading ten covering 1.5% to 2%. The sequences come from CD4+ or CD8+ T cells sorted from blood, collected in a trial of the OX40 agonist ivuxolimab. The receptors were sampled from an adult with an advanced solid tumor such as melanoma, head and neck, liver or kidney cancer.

CDR3 protein: CSALLDTQYF. The CDR3 nucleotides are TGCAGTGCTCTGTTGGATACGCAGTATTTT. The V call is TRBV20-1, the J call TRBJ2-3; D uncertain. Trimming shortened V by 5 bases and J by 6 bases, and 6 bases separated the two germline ends. This CDR3 comprises 10 residues. Germline CDR1 DFQATT, CDR2 SNEGSKA (reference sequence).

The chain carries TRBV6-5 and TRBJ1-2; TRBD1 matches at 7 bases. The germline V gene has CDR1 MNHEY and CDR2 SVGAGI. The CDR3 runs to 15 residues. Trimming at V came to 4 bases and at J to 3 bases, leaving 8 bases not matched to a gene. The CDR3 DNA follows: TGTGCCAGCAGTTCACCGGGACAGCCCCACTATGGCTACACCTTC. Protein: CASSSPGQPHYGYTF.

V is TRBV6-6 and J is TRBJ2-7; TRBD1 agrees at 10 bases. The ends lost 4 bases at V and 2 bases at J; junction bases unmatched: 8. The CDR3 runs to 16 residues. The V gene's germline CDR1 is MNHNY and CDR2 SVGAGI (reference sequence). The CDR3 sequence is CASSSQGGTGAYEQYF. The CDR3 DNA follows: TGTGCCAGCAGTTCCCAGGGCGGGACAGGGGCCTACGAGCAGTACTTC.

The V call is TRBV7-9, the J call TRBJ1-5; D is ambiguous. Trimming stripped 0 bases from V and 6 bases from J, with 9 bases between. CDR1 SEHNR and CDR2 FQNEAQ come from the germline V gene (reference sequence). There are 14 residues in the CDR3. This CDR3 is CASSLAGYAQPQHF. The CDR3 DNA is TGTGCCAGCAGCTTAGCAGGGTATGCTCAGCCCCAGCATTTT. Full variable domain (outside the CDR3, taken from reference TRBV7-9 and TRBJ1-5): DTGVSQNPRHKITKRGQNVTFRCDPISEHNRLYWYRQTLGQGPEFLTYFQNEAQLEKSRLLSDRFSAERPKGSFSTLEIQRTEQGDSAMYLCASSLAGYAQPQHFGDGTRLSIL.

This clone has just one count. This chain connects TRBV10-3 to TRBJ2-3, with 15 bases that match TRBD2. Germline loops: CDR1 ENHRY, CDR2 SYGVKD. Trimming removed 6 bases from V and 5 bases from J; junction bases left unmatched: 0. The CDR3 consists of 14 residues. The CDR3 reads CAIRGLAGGDTQYF. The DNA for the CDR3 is TGTGCCATCAGGGGACTAGCGGGAGGAGATACGCAGTATTTT.

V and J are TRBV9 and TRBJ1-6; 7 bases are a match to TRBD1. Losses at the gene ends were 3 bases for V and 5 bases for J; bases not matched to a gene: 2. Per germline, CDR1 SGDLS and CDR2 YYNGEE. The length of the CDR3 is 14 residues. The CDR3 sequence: CASSGRGNNSPLHF. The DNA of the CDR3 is TGTGCCAGCAGCGGCAGGGGGAATAATTCACCCCTCCACTTT.

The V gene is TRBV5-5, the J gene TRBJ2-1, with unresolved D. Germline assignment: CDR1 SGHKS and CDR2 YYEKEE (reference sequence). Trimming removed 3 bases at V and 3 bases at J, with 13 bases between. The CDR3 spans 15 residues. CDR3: CASSSGDLGYNEQFF. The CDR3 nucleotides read TGTGCCAGCAGCTCCGGAGATCTGGGCTACAATGAGCAGTTCTTC.

As DNA, the CDR3 is TGTGCCAGCAGTGATGCCGGGAGGGGGACTGAAGCTTTCTTT. Its translation: CASSDAGRGTEAFF. The V call is TRBV25-1, the J call TRBJ1-1; weak D call: TRBD1 (6 bases). CDR1 and CDR2 from the germline V gene are MGHDK and SYGVNS. V was pared by 3 bases and J by 5 bases, with 13 bases between. This CDR3 region has 14 residues. Drawing the rest from reference TRBV25-1 and TRBJ1-1, the complete variable domain is EADIYQTPRYLVIGTGKKITLECSQTMGHDKMYWYQQDPGMELHLIHYSYGVNSTEKGDLSSESTVSRIRTEHFPLTLESARPSHTSQYLCASSDAGRGTEAFFGQGTRLTVV.

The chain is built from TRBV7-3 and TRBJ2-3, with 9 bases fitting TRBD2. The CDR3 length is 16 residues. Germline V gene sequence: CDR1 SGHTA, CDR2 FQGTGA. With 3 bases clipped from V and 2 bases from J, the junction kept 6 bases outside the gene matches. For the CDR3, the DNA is TGTGCCAGCAGCTTGATAGCGGGGGCTGCCACAGATACGCAGTATTTT. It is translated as CASSLIAGAATDTQYF.

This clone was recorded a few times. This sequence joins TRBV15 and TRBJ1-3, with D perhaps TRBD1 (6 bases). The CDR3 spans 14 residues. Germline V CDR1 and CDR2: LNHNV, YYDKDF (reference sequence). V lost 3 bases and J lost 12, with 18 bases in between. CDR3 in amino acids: CATSRASGGASIYF. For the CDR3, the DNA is TGTGCCACCAGCAGGGCCTCTGGGGGGGCCAGCATATATTTT.

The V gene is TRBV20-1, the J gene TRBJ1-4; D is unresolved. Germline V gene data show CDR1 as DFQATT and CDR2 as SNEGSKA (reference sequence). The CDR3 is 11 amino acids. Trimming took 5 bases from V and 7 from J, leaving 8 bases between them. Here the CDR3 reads CSAGPLEKLFF. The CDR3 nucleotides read TGCAGTGCTGGACCACTTGAAAAACTGTTTTTT.

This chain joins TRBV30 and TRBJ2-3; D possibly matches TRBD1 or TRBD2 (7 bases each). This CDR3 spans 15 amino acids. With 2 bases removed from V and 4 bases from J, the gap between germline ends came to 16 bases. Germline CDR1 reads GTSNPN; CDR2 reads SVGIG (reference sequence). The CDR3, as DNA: TGTGCCTGGAGTCAGGGGGGGGGACGGGCAGATACGCAGTATTTT. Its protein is CAWSQGGGRADTQYF. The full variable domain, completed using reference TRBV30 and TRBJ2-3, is SQTIHQWPATLVQPVGSPLSLECTVEGTSNPNLYWYRQAAGRGLQLLFYSVGIGQISSEVPQNLSASRPQDRQFILSSKKLLLSDSGFYLCAWSQGGGRADTQYFGPGTRLTVL.

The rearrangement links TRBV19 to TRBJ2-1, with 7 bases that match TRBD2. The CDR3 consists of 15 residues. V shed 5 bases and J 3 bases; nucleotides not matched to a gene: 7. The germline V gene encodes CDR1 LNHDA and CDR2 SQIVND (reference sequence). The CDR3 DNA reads TGTGCCAGTAGTCCACCGCCGGGGGGCTACAATGAGCAGTTCTTC. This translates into CASSPPPGGYNEQFF.

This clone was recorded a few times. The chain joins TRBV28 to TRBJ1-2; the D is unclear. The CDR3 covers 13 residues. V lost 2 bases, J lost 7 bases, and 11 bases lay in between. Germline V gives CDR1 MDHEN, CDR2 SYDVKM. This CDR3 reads CASSLTPMGGYTF. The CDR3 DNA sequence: TGTGCCAGCAGTTTAACGCCGATGGGTGGCTACACCTTC.

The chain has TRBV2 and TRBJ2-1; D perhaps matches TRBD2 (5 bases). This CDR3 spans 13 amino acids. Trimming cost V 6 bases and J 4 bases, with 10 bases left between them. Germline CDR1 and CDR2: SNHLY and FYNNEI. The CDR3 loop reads CASSLGAYNEQFF. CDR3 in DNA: TGTGCCAGCAGCCTGGGAGCGTACAATGAGCAGTTCTTC.

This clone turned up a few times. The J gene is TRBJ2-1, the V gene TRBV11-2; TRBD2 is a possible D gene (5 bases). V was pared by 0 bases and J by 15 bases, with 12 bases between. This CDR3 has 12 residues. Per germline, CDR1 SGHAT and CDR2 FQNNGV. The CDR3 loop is CASSLDRGLAFF. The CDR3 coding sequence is TGTGCCAGCAGCTTAGATCGCGGGCTCGCGTTCTTC.

CDR3 nucleotide sequence: TGTGCCAGCAGCTCAGCCTGGGGTGAAAAACTGTTTTTT. It specifies CASSSAWGEKLFF. This rearrangement joins TRBV11-2 to TRBJ1-4; D is undetermined. The CDR3 sequence is 13 residues long. Germline CDR1 is SGHAT and CDR2 is FQNNGV. V lost 4 bases and J lost 7, with 10 bases in between. Using reference TRBV11-2 and TRBJ1-4 for the parts outside the CDR3, the full variable domain is EAGVAQSPRYKIIEKRQSVAFWCNPISGHATLYWYQQILGQGPKLLIQFQNNGVVDDSQLPKDRFSAERLKGVDSTLKIQPAKLEDSAVYLCASSSAWGEKLFFGSGTQLSVL.

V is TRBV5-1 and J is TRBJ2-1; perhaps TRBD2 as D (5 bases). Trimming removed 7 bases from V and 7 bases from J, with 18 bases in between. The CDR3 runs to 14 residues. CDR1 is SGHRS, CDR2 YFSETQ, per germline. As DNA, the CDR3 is TGCGCCAGCCGACTGGACCCTCGCGGGAATGAGCAGTTCTTC. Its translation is CASRLDPRGNEQFF.

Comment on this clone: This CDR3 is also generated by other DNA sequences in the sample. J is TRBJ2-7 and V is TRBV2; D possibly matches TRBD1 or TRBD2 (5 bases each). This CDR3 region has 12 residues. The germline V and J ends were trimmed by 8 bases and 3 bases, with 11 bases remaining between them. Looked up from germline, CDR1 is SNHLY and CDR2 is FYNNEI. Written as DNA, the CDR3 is TGTGCCAGCTCGGGACCCAGCTACGAGCAGTACTTC. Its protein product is CASSGPSYEQYF.